Following are 28 T cell receptor beta chains from one sample sequenced in a study of blood T cell repertoires in COVID-19. TCRdb's table, derived via immunoSEQ multiplex PCR, lists solely in-frame clones and lacks some. This sample has about 62,000 clones, with about 87% found just once. Sequences were obtained from peripheral blood. The source of these receptors is a man between 65 and 85 years old with acute or convalescent COVID-19.

V and J are TRBV6-5 and TRBJ2-2; TRBD1 matches 9 bases. Germline V CDR1 and CDR2: MNHEY, SVGAGI. V was pared by 6 bases and J by 5 bases, with 7 bases of the junction left unmatched. The CDR3 sequence is 15 residues long. This CDR3 reads CASSLGQGFTGELFF. DNA for the CDR3: TGTGCCAGCAGCCTAGGACAGGGGTTTACCGGGGAGCTGTTTTTT.

The chain has TRBV30 and TRBJ1-5, with D possibly being TRBD1 (5 bases). Between the trimmed V and J ends, which lost 3 bases and 7 bases, there was a span of 13 bases. The CDR3 covers 13 residues. From germline, CDR1 is GTSNPN and CDR2 SVGIG (reference sequence). In nucleotides, the CDR3 is TGTGCCTGGAGGGGAAGGGGCCGGCAGCCCCAGCATTTT. Translation: CAWRGRGRQPQHF. The full variable domain, its missing parts supplied by reference TRBV30 and TRBJ1-5, is SQTIHQWPATLVQPVGSPLSLECTVEGTSNPNLYWYRQAAGRGLQLLFYSVGIGQISSEVPQNLSASRPQDRQFILSSKKLLLSDSGFYLCAWRGRGRQPQHFGDGTRLSIL.

The chain uses TRBV6-5 and TRBJ2-1, with D maybe TRBD2 (6 bases). CDR3 size: 14 residues. V was clipped by 10 bases and J by 2 bases, with 15 bases between them. The germline V gene has CDR1 MNHEY and CDR2 SVGAGI. The CDR3 DNA is TGTGCCACTAATTCCGGGAGCCCCTACAATGAGCAGTTCTTC. Translation gives CATNSGSPYNEQFF.

This chain connects TRBV19 to TRBJ1-2; tentative D call: TRBD1 (6 bases). Trimming removed 7 bases at V and 7 bases at J, with 19 bases between. The CDR3 totals 14 residues. Per germline, CDR1 LNHDA and CDR2 SQIVND (reference sequence). The CDR3 loop reads CASTVAPRGVGYTF. For the CDR3, the DNA is TGTGCCAGTACCGTGGCACCCAGGGGCGTTGGCTACACCTTC. The variable domain in full, with the rest retrieved from reference TRBV19 and TRBJ1-2, is DGGITQSPKYLFRKEGQNVTLSCEQNLNHDAMYWYRQDPGQGLRLIYYSQIVNDFQKGDIAEGYSVSREKKESFPLTVTSAQKNPTAFYLCASTVAPRGVGYTFGSGTRLTVV.

The V and J genes are TRBV5-1 and TRBJ2-5, with TRBD2 matching over 13 bases. The junction had 10 bases not matched to a gene; V was cut back by 0 bases and J by 5 bases. This CDR3 spans 18 amino acids. Germline V gene lookup returns CDR1 SGHRS and CDR2 YFSETQ. Here the CDR3 reads CASSLELAGGRRWETQYF. CDR3 DNA: TGCGCCAGCAGCTTGGAACTAGCGGGGGGGCGTCGGTGGGAGACCCAGTACTTC.

In this sample, this clone turned up once. The V and J genes are TRBV27 and TRBJ1-2; D is possibly TRBD1 (5 bases). This CDR3 is 14 amino acids long. The V end lost 3 bases, the J end lost 0 bases, and 8 bases lay between the germline ends. Germline V gene sequence: CDR1 MNHEY, CDR2 SMNVEV (reference sequence). CDR3 sequence: CASSFRGANYGYTF. The CDR3, as DNA: TGTGCCAGCAGTTTTCGGGGGGCTAACTATGGCTACACCTTC.

This clone was detected once. This chain joins TRBV30 and TRBJ1-5, with D perhaps matching TRBD1 (5 bases). Germline CDR1 GTSNPN, CDR2 SVGIG (reference sequence). The ends were cut back, 5 bases at V and 2 bases at J, with 13 bases in the middle. The CDR3 consists of 14 residues. CDR3 in DNA: TGTGCCTGGGGGGCACAGGCCGGCAATCAGCCCCAGCATTTT. The encoded protein is CAWGAQAGNQPQHF.

The V gene is TRBV20-1, the J gene TRBJ2-3; D not certain. The V gene lost 3 bases and the J gene lost 7 bases, with 20 bases spanning the gap. CDR3 length: 15 amino acids. Germline CDR1 and CDR2: DFQATT and SNEGSKA (reference sequence). The CDR3 reads CSASTLAVFRNTQYF. In nucleotides, the CDR3 is TGCAGTGCTAGTACTTTGGCGGTTTTCAGAAATACGCAGTATTTT.

V usage is TRBV2 and J usage is TRBJ1-4; the D gene is possibly TRBD1 (5 bases). The CDR3 contains 13 residues. CDR1 SNHLY and CDR2 FYNNEI come from the germline V gene. The ends were cut back, 11 bases at V and 7 bases at J, with 17 bases in the middle. The CDR3 nucleotides read TGTGCCGGGCGGGAGGGGAAGATTGAAAAACTGTTTTTT. The encoded protein is CAGREGKIEKLFF.

The gene calls are TRBV13 and TRBJ2-3, with 7 bases that match TRBD2. Germline CDR1 and CDR2: PRHDT and FYEKMQ (reference sequence). The CDR3 consists of 15 residues. V was pared by 1 base and J by 2 bases, with 3 bases of the junction left unmatched. The chain's CDR3 is CASSLVGLHTDTQYF. The CDR3 coding sequence is TGTGCCAGCAGCTTAGTGGGACTACACACAGATACGCAGTATTTT. Full variable domain (rest looked up from reference TRBV13 and TRBJ2-3): AAGVIQSPRHLIKEKRETATLKCYPIPRHDTVYWYQQGPGQDPQFLISFYEKMQSDKGSIPDRFSAQQFSDYHSELNMSSLELGDSALYFCASSLVGLHTDTQYFGPGTRLTVL.

This sequence joins TRBV7-9 and TRBJ1-5; D unclear. The CDR3 spans 12 residues. Trimming removed 5 bases at V and 6 bases at J, with 8 bases between. The germline V gene encodes CDR1 SEHNR and CDR2 FQNEAQ (reference sequence). CDR3 amino acids: CASSLSSQPQHF. CDR3 coding DNA: TGTGCCAGCAGCCTATCAAGTCAGCCCCAGCATTTT.

This clone appeared once. The V call is TRBV6-7, the J call TRBJ1-3; 9 bases agree with TRBD1. TRBV6-7 is designated an ORF whose function remains uncertain. Trimming took 5 bases from V and 1 from J; bases not matched to a gene: 15. CDR3 size: 19 residues. The CDR3 sequence is CASSQGQGHRYLSGNTIYF. The CDR3 DNA follows: TGTGCCAGCAGTCAGGGACAGGGCCACAGGTATCTGTCTGGAAACACCATATATTTT.

The rearrangement links TRBV7-9 to TRBJ2-3; 7 bases fit TRBD2. J lost 0 bases, V lost 0 bases, and 6 bases had no gene match. This CDR3 region has 17 residues. The germline V gene has CDR1 SEHNR and CDR2 FQNEAQ (reference sequence). The CDR3 DNA follows: TGTGCCAGCAGCTTAGCGGCCGGGGGAGGGAGCACAGATACGCAGTATTTT. Amino acid sequence: CASSLAAGGGSTDTQYF.

This rearrangement joins TRBV4-2 to TRBJ1-1, with D unresolved. This CDR3 contains 16 residues. Germline CDR1 LGHNA, CDR2 YNFKEQ. Trimming shortened V by 2 bases and J by 0 bases, and 13 bases separated the two germline ends. The CDR3 DNA reads TGTGCCAGCAGCCAATTCTTCGGAGGAATGAACACTGAAGCTTTCTTT. It is translated as CASSQFFGGMNTEAFF.

This clone appeared a few times. The chain employs TRBV28 and TRBJ1-4; D remains ambiguous. CDR3 size: 15 residues. Trimming pared 6 bases from V and 8 bases from J, leaving 19 bases between. From germline, CDR1 is MDHEN and CDR2 SYDVKM. Here the CDR3 DNA reads TGTGCCAGCAGGGGTTCGGGTAGTGGAGAAGAAAAACTGTTTTTT. Amino acid sequence: CASRGSGSGEEKLFF.

The V gene is TRBV19, the J gene TRBJ1-2; 8 bases agree with TRBD1. This CDR3 is built from 13 residues. Per the germline V gene, CDR1 is LNHDA and CDR2 is SQIVND (reference sequence). Germline trimming cut 9 bases from V and 5 bases from J; bases unmatched to any gene: 8. This chain's CDR3 is CASGQGRGYGYTF. CDR3 bases: TGTGCCAGCGGACAGGGTCGAGGGTATGGCTACACCTTC.

V is TRBV4-2 and J is TRBJ2-2; no firm D call. From germline, CDR1 is LGHNA and CDR2 YNFKEQ. V lost 3 bases and J lost 1, with 15 bases in between. This CDR3 is built from 17 residues. CDR3 sequence (DNA): TGTGCCAGCAGCCATCTCGGTGGAGTTGGGAACACCGGGGAGCTGTTTTTT. Amino acid sequence: CASSHLGGVGNTGELFF.

The V call is TRBV5-1, the J call TRBJ2-5, with 10 bases aligning to TRBD1. Germline loops: CDR1 SGHRS, CDR2 YFSETQ. CDR3 size: 14 residues. The trim removed 3 bases at V and 3 bases at J, leaving 2 bases unmatched. The CDR3 DNA reads TGCGCCAGCAGCTGGGGACAGGGGAAAGAGACCCAGTACTTC. Translated, it gives CASSWGQGKETQYF.

The chain carries TRBV2 and TRBJ1-5, with TRBD1 identical over 9 bases. Germline assignment: CDR1 SNHLY and CDR2 FYNNEI. With 1 base clipped from V and 6 bases from J, the junction kept 4 bases outside the gene matches. The CDR3 runs to 15 residues. CDR3: CASSEEQGARQPQHF. Here the CDR3 DNA reads TGTGCCAGCAGTGAAGAACAGGGGGCGCGTCAGCCCCAGCATTTT.

The rearrangement links TRBV5-1 to TRBJ2-3; perhaps TRBD1 as D (6 bases). V shed 3 bases and J shed 1 base, with 6 bases lying between them. The germline CDR1 and CDR2 sequences are SGHRS and YFSETQ. The CDR3 spans 13 residues. The DNA for the CDR3 is TGCGCCAGCAGCTGGACAGGCACAGATACGCAGTATTTT. This sequence encodes CASSWTGTDTQYF.

This chain links TRBV12-5 with TRBJ2-5; 8 positions agree with TRBD2. V shed 5 bases and J 2 bases; nucleotides not matched to a gene: 7. CDR1 is LGHNT and CDR2 is FRNRAP in the germline V gene. This CDR3 comprises 15 residues. CDR3 protein: CASGLAAGGQETQYF. The CDR3 DNA reads as TGTGCTAGTGGTCTGGCCGCGGGGGGACAAGAGACCCAGTACTTC.

This clone was picked up a small number of times. V gene TRBV19 combines with J gene TRBJ1-2, with TRBD1 identical over 10 bases. The CDR3 contains 14 residues. V lost 6 bases, J lost 3 bases, and 4 bases stayed unmatched. Germline loops: CDR1 LNHDA, CDR2 SQIVND (reference sequence). CDR3 coding DNA: TGTGCCAGTAGCGACAGGGGGCGAGACTATGGCTACACCTTC. This sequence encodes CASSDRGRDYGYTF.

This sequence joins TRBV5-1 and TRBJ1-4; D gene ambiguous. CDR1 is SGHRS and CDR2 is YFSETQ in the germline V gene. The CDR3 covers 14 residues. V was pared by 4 bases and J by 6 bases, with 13 bases between. This CDR3 reads CASSPMADYEKLFF. CDR3 nucleotides: TGCGCCAGCAGCCCGATGGCAGATTATGAAAAACTGTTTTTT.

J is TRBJ1-5 and V is TRBV19; TRBD1 might be the D (6 bases). The CDR3 is 15 residues long. Germline assignment: CDR1 LNHDA and CDR2 SQIVND (reference sequence). V lost 4 bases to trimming and J lost 2 bases, with 12 bases between them. In DNA form, the CDR3 reads TGTGCCAGTAGTACTTCGCCAGGGGGCAATCAGCCCCAGCATTTT. Its translation is CASSTSPGGNQPQHF.

The chain recombines TRBV5-1 with TRBJ1-4; TRBD1 matches 7 bases. V lost 1 base and J lost 5; bases outside the gene matches: 8. The CDR3 has 16 amino acids. Germline CDR1 SGHRS, CDR2 YFSETQ. The CDR3 spells CASSLFGAGGNEKLFF. In nucleotides, the CDR3 is TGCGCCAGCAGCTTGTTCGGGGCAGGGGGGAATGAAAAACTGTTTTTT.

This chain connects TRBV10-3 to TRBJ1-1; the D gene is possibly TRBD1 (5 bases). There are 14 residues in the CDR3. Germline CDR1 reads ENHRY; CDR2 reads SYGVKD. Trimming stripped 6 bases from V and 0 bases from J, with 11 bases between. CDR3 in DNA: TGTGCCATCAGGGGGGAGGAAATGAACACTGAAGCTTTCTTT. This gives the protein CAIRGEEMNTEAFF.

V is TRBV7-2 and J is TRBJ2-3; the match to TRBD2 covers 10 bases. From germline, CDR1 is SGHTA and CDR2 FQGNSA. The CDR3 covers 18 residues. V was pared by 1 base and J by 1 base, with 8 bases of the junction left unmatched. The CDR3 nucleotides are TGTGCCAGCAGCTTAGTGGCTAGCGGGAGTGGGGGCACAGATACGCAGTATTTT. Translation gives CASSLVASGSGGTDTQYF.

V and J are TRBV6-5 and TRBJ2-7; D is undetermined. V lost 6 bases to trimming and J lost 0 bases, with 12 bases between them. This CDR3 comprises 14 residues. CDR1 and CDR2 (germline): MNHEY, SVGAGI. The CDR3 DNA reads TGTGCCAGCAGCTCCACAGTGTCCTCCTACGAGCAGTACTTC. Amino acids: CASSSTVSSYEQYF.